The TCR beta chain described here comes from a study of T cells in Graves' hyperthyroidism and ophthalmopathy. Amplified TCR beta CDR3 regions derived from RNA transcripts. First-round RT-PCR of the TCR CDR3 relied on the HTBI primer set. TCRdb passed the multiplex PCR reads through MiXCR, listing each CDR3 protein once. Of about 760,000 distinct CDR3 sequences listed, about a third are singletons. V gave up 8 bases and J gave up 4 bases, with 14 bases separating them. Germline-derived CDR1 and CDR2 are SGHAT and FQNNGV. CDR3 size: 13 residues. Patients aged 18 to 65 had newly diagnosed hyperthyroidism that had lasted under 2 months.

This chain uses TRBV11-2 with TRBJ1-2; no clear D. This TCR was sampled from a woman in her thirties or forties with Graves' hyperthyroidism. The sample was blood. Here the CDR3 reads CASRLLGSYGYTF. CDR3 DNA sequence: TGTGCCAGCCGACTCTTGGGGAGCTATGGCTACACCTTC.